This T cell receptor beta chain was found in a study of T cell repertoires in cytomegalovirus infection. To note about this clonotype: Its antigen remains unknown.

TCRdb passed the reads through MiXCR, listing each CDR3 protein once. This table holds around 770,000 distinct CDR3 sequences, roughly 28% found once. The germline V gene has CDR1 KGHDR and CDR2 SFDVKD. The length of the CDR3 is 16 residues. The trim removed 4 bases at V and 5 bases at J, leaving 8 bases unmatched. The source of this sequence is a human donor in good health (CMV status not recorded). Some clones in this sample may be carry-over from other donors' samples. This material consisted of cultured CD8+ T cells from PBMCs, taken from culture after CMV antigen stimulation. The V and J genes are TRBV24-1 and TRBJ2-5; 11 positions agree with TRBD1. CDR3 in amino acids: CATSEPGTGGRETQYF. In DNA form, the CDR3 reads TGTGCCACCAGTGAACCCGGGACAGGGGGTAGGGAGACCCAGTACTTC.